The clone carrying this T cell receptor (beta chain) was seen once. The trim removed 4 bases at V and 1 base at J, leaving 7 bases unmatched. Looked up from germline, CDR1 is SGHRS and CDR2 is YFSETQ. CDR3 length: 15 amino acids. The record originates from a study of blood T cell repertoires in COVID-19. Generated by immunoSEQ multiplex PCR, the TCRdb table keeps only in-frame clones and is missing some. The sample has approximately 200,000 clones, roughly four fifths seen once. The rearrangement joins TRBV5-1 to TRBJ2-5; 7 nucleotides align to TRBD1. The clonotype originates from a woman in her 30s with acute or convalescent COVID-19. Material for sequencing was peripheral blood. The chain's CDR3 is CASSAPRGTQETQYF. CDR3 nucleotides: TGCGCCAGCAGCGCCCCCAGGGGGACCCAAGAGACCCAGTACTTC. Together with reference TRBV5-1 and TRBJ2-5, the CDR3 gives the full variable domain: KAGVTQTPRYLIKTRGQQVTLSCSPISGHRSVSWYQQTPGQGLQFLFEYFSETQRNKGNFPGRFSGRQFSNSRSEMNVSTLELGDSALYLCASSAPRGTQETQYFGPGTRLLVL.